The 17 T cell receptor beta chains below come from one sample, sequenced in a study of identical twins (dated by TCRdb to the mid-2010s). Library method: 5' RACE. TCRdb names Illumina HiSeq 2000 as the instrument used. The raw public reads went through TCRdb reprocessing: fastp at Q25, MiXCR clone calling, in-frame beta chains kept. Here each entry gathers all rows of one CDR3 protein and keeps the most common genes and DNA. The sample table records about 550,000 distinct CDR3 sequences; around 20% of these occur just once. The ten biggest clones cover around 0.48% of the sample. This sample was shared with a second study, whose subject was yellow fever vaccine responses in identical twins.

Sequencing used CD4+ T cells sorted from blood. The receptors originated from a woman between 18 and 29 years old in good health.

V and J are TRBV1 and TRBJ2-7; TRBD2, the table's D call, was not compared with the DNA. TRBV1 is an annotated pseudogene. The CDR3 is 17 residues long. CDR3 nucleotides: TGCACCAGCAGCCAAGATCTCTCGCGGGAGCCCACCTACGAGCAGTACTTC. It is translated as CTSSQDLSREPTYEQYF.

The CDR3 coding sequence is TGTGCCAGCAGCATTGGACAGGTTATGTTCTATGAGCAGTTCTTC. Amino acids: CASSIGQVMFYEQFF. The V call is TRBV7-9, the J call TRBJ2-1; TRBD1 aligns across 7 bases. The V and J ends lost 5 bases and 8 bases, in that order; junction bases with no gene match: 12. The CDR3 is 15 residues long. CDR1 is SEHNR, CDR2 FQNEAQ, per germline (reference sequence).

This clonotype was seen only a few times. The chain recombines TRBV29-1 with TRBJ2-7, with D perhaps matching TRBD2 (5 bases). This CDR3 has 13 residues. The ends were cut back, 6 bases at V and 5 bases at J, with 17 bases in the middle. The germline CDR1 and CDR2 sequences are SQVTM and ANQGSEA. The CDR3 nucleotides read TGCAGCGTCACCCGCCTAGCACCTGACGAGCAGTACTTC. Amino acids: CSVTRLAPDEQYF.

The chain links TRBV3-1 to TRBJ1-1; the match to TRBD1 covers 8 bases. V shed 3 bases and J 1 base; nucleotides not matched to a gene: 4. The CDR3 spans 15 residues. The germline V gene has CDR1 LGHDT and CDR2 YNNKEL (reference sequence). CDR3 residues: CASSHRGLRNTEAFF. Here the CDR3 DNA reads TGTGCCAGCAGCCACAGGGGGCTGAGGAACACTGAAGCTTTCTTT.

The chain has TRBV15 and TRBJ2-3; the D gene is possibly TRBD2 (6 bases). The CDR3 has 14 residues. Trimming pared 0 bases from V and 8 bases from J, leaving 12 bases between. Germline V CDR1 and CDR2: LNHNV, YYDKDF (reference sequence). This CDR3 reads CATSRDSTGGTQYF. For the CDR3, the DNA is TGTGCCACCAGCAGAGACTCGACCGGGGGTACGCAGTATTTT. The variable domain in full, with the rest retrieved from reference TRBV15 and TRBJ2-3, is DAMVIQNPRYQVTQFGKPVTLSCSQTLNHNVMYWYQQKSSQAPKLLFHYYDKDFNNEADTPDNFQSRRPNTSFCFLDIRSPGLGDTAMYLCATSRDSTGGTQYFGPGTRLTVL.

This sequence joins TRBV28 and TRBJ2-7, with 7 positions matching TRBD2. Unmatched junction bases numbered 8, after V lost 8 bases and J lost 1 base. The CDR3 covers 14 residues. From germline, CDR1 is MDHEN and CDR2 SYDVKM. In DNA form, the CDR3 reads TGTGCCAGCTCGGTAGCGGGCGGATCCTACGAGCAGTACGTC. Its translation: CASSVAGGSYEQYV.

Only a few counts were recorded for this clonotype. The chain recombines TRBV5-1 with TRBJ1-2; 10 bases align to TRBD1. J gave up 6 bases and V 2 bases, and 7 bases lay outside the gene matches. Germline-derived CDR1 and CDR2 are SGHRS and YFSETQ. CDR3 length: 15 residues. The CDR3 sequence is CASSFSPGQGHGYTF. The CDR3 coding sequence is TGCGCCAGCAGCTTCTCACCGGGACAGGGGCATGGCTACACCTTC.

This clonotype has a handful of counts. The genes are TRBV15 and TRBJ2-3; 7 bases align to TRBD2. The ends lost 0 bases at V and 5 bases at J; junction bases unmatched: 11. The CDR3 totals 17 residues. Germline assignment: CDR1 LNHNV and CDR2 YYDKDF (reference sequence). The chain's CDR3 is CATSRDRSGGLIDTQYF. In DNA form, the CDR3 reads TGTGCCACCAGCAGAGATCGGTCGGGGGGATTAATAGATACGCAGTATTTT.

This chain joins TRBV27 and TRBJ2-6; unclear D gene. The CDR3 is made up of 16 amino acids. The V gene lost 7 bases and the J gene lost 0 bases, with 13 bases spanning the gap. Germline V gene sequence: CDR1 MNHEY, CDR2 SMNVEV (reference sequence). This CDR3 is CASTTLGISGANVLTF. DNA for the CDR3: TGTGCCAGCACCACCCTCGGAATCTCTGGGGCCAACGTCCTGACTTTC. Full variable domain (rest looked up from reference TRBV27 and TRBJ2-6): EAQVTQNPRYLITVTGKKLTVTCSQNMNHEYMSWYRQDPGLGLRQIYYSMNVEVTDKGDVPEGYKVSRKEKRNFPLILESPSPNQTSLYFCASTTLGISGANVLTFGAGSRLTVL.

The chain uses TRBV12-3 or TRBV12-4 and TRBJ1-1, with D perhaps matching TRBD1 (5 bases). This CDR3 has 13 amino acids. V was trimmed by 6 bases and J by 2 bases, leaving 10 bases between them. CDR3 protein: CASSSRDNTEAFF. CDR3 in DNA: TGTGCCAGCAGCTCGAGGGACAACACTGAAGCTTTCTTT.

This clonotype has a count of ten or more. The chain is built from TRBV24-1 and TRBJ1-5; D call uncertain. The CDR3 length is 12 residues. V was trimmed by 5 bases and J by 2 bases, leaving 3 bases between them. Looked up from germline, CDR1 is KGHDR and CDR2 is SFDVKD. The chain's CDR3 is CATSGRNQPQHF. Written as DNA, the CDR3 is TGTGCCACCAGTGGTCGCAATCAGCCCCAGCATTTT.

This clonotype was counted ten times or more. V is TRBV29-1 and J is TRBJ2-3; no definite D call. Per the germline V gene, CDR1 is SQVTM and CDR2 is ANQGSEA. The CDR3 runs to 12 residues. Trimming took 4 bases from V and 2 from J, leaving 7 bases between them. The CDR3 loop reads CSVGTYTDTQYF. The CDR3, as DNA: TGCAGCGTTGGGACGTACACAGATACGCAGTATTTT.

This chain joins TRBV5-6 and TRBJ1-2; D unresolved. The germline V gene has CDR1 SGHDT and CDR2 YYEEEE. V dropped 4 bases and J dropped 2 bases, with 15 bases sitting between them. The CDR3 is made up of 15 amino acids. The CDR3 spells CASSPRRGNNYGYTF. As DNA, the CDR3 is TGTGCCAGCAGCCCAAGGCGGGGAAACAACTATGGCTACACCTTC.

The chain employs TRBV12-3 or TRBV12-4 and TRBJ2-2, with a weak D call TRBD2 (5 bases). The CDR3 sequence is 15 residues long. With 5 bases removed from V and 1 base from J, the gap between germline ends came to 11 bases. CDR3 residues: CASSIPAGNTGELFF. In DNA form, the CDR3 reads TGTGCCAGCAGTATCCCGGCGGGGAACACCGGGGAGCTGTTTTTT.

The rearrangement links TRBV27 to TRBJ2-7; 8 positions agree with TRBD1. The CDR3 contains 17 residues. Germline lookup yields CDR1 MNHEY and CDR2 SMNVEV (reference sequence). The ends lost 5 bases at V and 2 bases at J; junction bases unmatched: 14. DNA of the CDR3: TGTGCCAGCAGTCCGAGGACAGGGACACTTTCGGCCTACGAGCAGTACTTC. It yields the protein CASSPRTGTLSAYEQYF.

The V call is TRBV18, the J call TRBJ1-3; no definite D call. Germline-derived CDR1 and CDR2 are KGHSH and LQKENI. V was trimmed by 6 bases and J by 3 bases, leaving 15 bases between them. The CDR3 length is 15 residues. Written as DNA, the CDR3 is TGTGCCAGCTCTCCCCAGCCGGCCCTTGGAAACACCATATATTTT. As protein: CASSPQPALGNTIYF.

This clonotype was counted between two and nine times. The rearrangement uses TRBV19 and TRBJ2-3; TRBD2 aligns across 10 bases. With 8 bases clipped from V and 8 bases from J, the junction kept 13 bases outside the gene matches. CDR1 LNHDA and CDR2 SQIVND come from the germline V gene (reference sequence). This CDR3 comprises 15 residues. Here the CDR3 reads CASGGLAGGSFTQYF. For the CDR3, the DNA is TGTGCCAGTGGCGGATTAGCGGGAGGATCCTTTACGCAGTATTTT.